This T cell receptor (beta chain) was identified during a study of blood T cell repertoires in COVID-19. Study background: The United States, Italy and Spain were the sources of the acute and convalescent COVID-19 samples. In each case, the material was cDNA or gDNA derived from T cells, B-cell-depleted T cells, or PBMCs.

Authors' analysis steps: Reference gene primer amplification gave nucleated cell count estimates. Profiling relied on immunoSEQ multiplex PCR, and the TCRdb table lists in-frame clones only, not all of them. V and J calls and clone size follow that table, whereas D and trimming were derived from the DNA. The table lists roughly 70,000 clones, just under 90% of them singletons, with around 6.7% in the top ten. This CDR3 contains 14 residues. The V gene's germline CDR1 is KGHDR and CDR2 SFDVKD. V lost 4 bases and J 6 bases, leaving 12 bases between the germline ends. This clone was seen once. Sequencing was performed on peripheral blood. This TCR was sampled from a woman of 80 years or more with active COVID-19. This chain links TRBV24-1 with TRBJ1-5, with a weak D call TRBD1 (6 bases). CDR3 nucleotide sequence: TGTGCCACCAGTGAACCCGGACAGCTTCAGCCCCAGCATTTT. Its protein is CATSEPGQLQPQHF.